What follows is one T cell receptor beta chain and its context. Its antigen specificity is not known. Base-call qualities are not available, and no considerably larger clone is one nucleotide away. These data originate in a study of blood T cells in healthy people across ages (dated by TCRdb to the mid-2010s). Notes on the research overall: In model experiments, template switching captured roughly one uniquely barcoded TCR beta cDNA molecule for every two T cells. The study measured age-related changes in TCR beta repertoire diversity using deep sequencing normalized with unique cDNA molecular identifiers. Four age groups were formed from the donors: young (average about 15 years), middle-aged (approximately 39), aged (about 62) and long-lived (about 75). To avoid experimental bias, donors of different ages were spread randomly across the sequencing lanes. Using the same blood draw, the study looked at two additional independent replicas of 1 million unique cDNA reads for two donors, one aged 18 to 30 and the other aged 80 or older.

What the work shows at the level of the full study, not this receptor alone: The CMV infection status of donors was not known, potentially confounding age-related changes in expanded clonotypes. Compared with the aged group, the long-lived group had more naive CD4+ T cells, fewer expanded clones and increased TCR diversity, suggesting age selection. Estimates of total diversity from one million sequenced T cells were regarded as lower bounds and underestimates. As age increased, observed TCR beta diversity per million T cells dropped in a roughly linear way, and a significant reduction was already evident by age 40. A strong correlation was found between observed TCR beta diversity and the percentage of naive T cells measured by flow cytometry. Since profiling was done on bulk unsorted PBMCs, naive and antigen-experienced compartments could not be conclusively compared.

The donors were some 36 Caucasian individuals from Russia, aged roughly 6 to 100 years, who were systemically healthy. Each donor gave approximately 9.4 milliliters of peripheral blood, drawn into EDTA-treated Vacutainer tubes. Ficoll-Paque density-gradient centrifugation was used to isolate PBMCs, with at least 7 million obtained per sample. Total RNA was extracted from PBMCs with Trizol reagent, with at least 6 micrograms obtained per sample. The percentages of naive CD45RAhigh/CD27high T cells were determined by flow cytometry on a PBMC aliquot from every donor. The library was made by 5' RACE. TCRdb shows the sequencer as Illumina HiSeq 2500. A second PCR of roughly 7 to 12 cycles was run with a J-beta primer mix and a sample-barcoded 5' primer. A unique molecular identifier was introduced onto each TCR beta cDNA molecule by a template-switch 5' adaptor carrying 12 random nucleotides. Each sample yielded at least 2.5 million CDR3-containing paired-end reads. The Mint cDNA synthesis kit, primed by a TRBC-specific oligonucleotide, was used to synthesize first-strand cDNA from all RNA. All cDNA was treated with uracil-DNA glycosylase and then went through a first 18-cycle PCR with the universal primers M1SS and BC2_uni_R. Regarding the original processing steps: Each sample was normalized by randomly selecting 1 million high-quality reads, each carrying a distinct molecular identifier. Instead of being binned into consensus sequences, reads that shared molecular identifiers were thrown out. CDR3 identification, clonotype clustering and error correction used MiTCR with a Q25 quality threshold and the strictest error-elimination algorithm. A nonparametric unseen species model with Euler transformation was used to estimate lower-bound total TCR beta diversity. The public reads were reanalyzed by TCRdb: fastp trimming at Q25, MiXCR alignment, in-frame beta chains only. Rows are combined by CDR3 protein, so each entry shows the most common genes and DNA. The V and J calls follow TCRdb's processing rather than the paper's. The sample table shows around 690,000 distinct CDR3 sequences, and roughly three fifths are seen once. Of the sample, around 37% is held by the ten largest clones.

The germline V gene (reference sequence) specifies SEHNR as CDR1 and FQNEAQ as CDR2. V is trimmed back by 8 bases and J by 7 bases, and the junction contains 3 bases that no gene match accounts for. The CDR3 sequence holds 13 residues, the cysteine and phenylalanine included. The sequence is cut down to CDR3 DNA, 39 bases in frame from base 1. The chain is made from TRBV7-9 and TRBJ1-4, and 11 junctional nucleotides match TRBD1. The sequence came from a man in his sixties in good health. The sequenced sample was blood. The CDR3 region: CASEDRGREKLFF. The DNA sequence is TGTGCCAGCGAGGACAGGGGGCGTGAAAAACTGTTTTTT.